These T cell receptor beta chains were read from a single sample in a study of blood T cell repertoires in COVID-19. Some clones are missing from TCRdb's copy, which holds only in-frame ones; the method was immunoSEQ multiplex PCR. The table lists 250,000 to 350,000 clones, 84% of them singletons, with more than 1.1% in the top ten. The sequenced sample consisted of peripheral blood. These receptors all stem from a human donor with COVID-19, enrolled during active disease. The donor label of this sample is uncertain. Both conserved end residues are part of each CDR3. A D gene is named only where the DNA matches it firmly. Part of the rows lack a size; the others show once, few, many or a class for expanded clones.

abundance,j_gene,v_gene,d_gene,CDR3aa,CDR3nt
NA,TRBJ1-1,TRBV9,TRBD1,CASSKGQGAGGTEAFF,TGTGCCAGCAGCAAAGGACAGGGAGCAGGGGGCACTGAAGCTTTCTTT
NA,TRBJ2-7,TRBV4-2,TRBD2,CASSEGLAEAYEQYF,TGTGCCAGCAGCGAGGGACTAGCGGAGGCCTACGAGCAGTACTTC
few,TRBJ2-1,TRBV7-7,NA,CASSLLANPFHEQFF,TGTGCTAGCAGCCTGCTAGCTAATCCTTTCCATGAGCAGTTCTTC
NA,TRBJ2-1,TRBV3-1/TRBV3-2,TRBD2,CASSPKSTSGGNNEQFF,TGTGCCAGCAGCCCTAAGTCAACTAGCGGGGGTAACAATGAGCAGTTCTTC
NA,TRBJ2-7,TRBV28,TRBD2,CASSRQREYPPSYEQYF,TGTGCCAGCAGTCGCCAGCGGGAGTACCCCCCTTCCTACGAGCAGTACTTC
NA,TRBJ2-5,TRBV19,TRBD2,CASSIRYSGSAETQYF,TGTGCCAGTAGTATCCGGTACAGCGGGAGCGCAGAGACCCAGTACTTC
NA,TRBJ1-2,TRBV18,NA,CASSPPKTAYGYTF,TGTGCCAGCTCACCACCTAAAACAGCCTATGGCTACACCTTC
NA,TRBJ2-7,TRBV28,NA,CASSPLIKVYEQYF,TGTGCCAGCAGTCCTCTAATTAAAGTCTACGAGCAGTACTTC
once,TRBJ2-6,TRBV28,NA,CASSFLEAGALGGANVLTF,TGTGCCAGCAGTTTCTTGGAGGCAGGGGCCCTCGGAGGGGCCAACGTCCTGACTTTC
NA,TRBJ2-1,TRBV10-1,NA,CASSVEGPHRDEQFF,TGCGCCAGCAGTGTGGAGGGTCCCCATCGCGATGAGCAGTTCTTC
NA,TRBJ1-1,TRBV5-5,TRBD1,CASSSGTGPFGGTEAFF,TGTGCCAGCAGTTCCGGGACAGGGCCGTTCGGGGGCACTGAAGCTTTCTTT
NA,TRBJ1-5,TRBV6-6,TRBD1,CASRPGAGGPQPQHF,TGTGCCAGCAGACCGGGGGCAGGGGGCCCTCAGCCCCAGCATTTT
NA,TRBJ2-2,TRBV19,NA,CASSIGRNTGELFF,TGTGCCAGTAGTATAGGTAGAAACACCGGGGAGCTGTTTTTT
NA,TRBJ2-1,TRBV3-1/TRBV3-2,TRBD2,CATGTSGSNEQFF,TGTGCCACCGGGACTAGCGGGAGCAATGAGCAGTTCTTC
NA,TRBJ1-2,TRBV28,TRBD1,CASREQGLQNYGYTF,TGTGCCAGCAGGGAACAGGGGCTACAAAACTATGGCTACACCTTC
few,TRBJ2-2,TRBV28,NA,CASSSAGELFF,TGTGCCAGCAGTTCGGCCGGGGAGCTGTTTTTT
NA,TRBJ1-1,TRBV5-1,NA,CASSVPGPATEAFF,TGCGCCAGCAGTGTACCAGGGCCCGCCACTGAAGCTTTCTTT
NA,TRBJ2-1,TRBV5-1,TRBD2,CASSPARTSGSIYNEQFF,TGCGCCAGCAGCCCCGCTCGGACTAGCGGGAGTATATACAATGAGCAGTTCTTC
NA,TRBJ2-2,TRBV5-1,TRBD2,CASRWTSVNTGELFF,TGCGCCAGCAGGTGGACTAGCGTGAACACCGGGGAGCTGTTTTTT
NA,TRBJ1-4,TRBV27,TRBD1,CASSPNLGQFIEKLFF,TGTGCCAGCAGTCCCAACTTGGGACAGTTCATTGAAAAACTGTTTTTT
NA,TRBJ2-2,TRBV7-3,TRBD2,CASSSPGGTSAGELFF,TGTGCCAGCAGCTCCCCCGGAGGGACTAGCGCCGGGGAGCTGTTTTTT
NA,TRBJ2-5,TRBV6-4,TRBD2,CASSRDGGETQYF,TGTGCCAGCAGCCGGGACGGGGGGGAGACCCAGTACTTC
NA,TRBJ1-1,TRBV5-1,TRBD1,CASSLRQGASNTEAFF,TGCGCCAGCAGCTTGAGACAGGGGGCTTCGAACACTGAAGCTTTCTTT
NA,TRBJ2-5,TRBV5-4,TRBD2,CASSFAAGGETQYF,TGTGCCAGCAGCTTTGCGGCGGGAGGAGAGACCCAGTACTTC
once,TRBJ1-2,TRBV30,NA,CAWSPDGVPNYGYTF,TGTGCCTGGAGTCCCGACGGGGTCCCTAACTATGGCTACACCTTC
NA,TRBJ1-2,TRBV19,NA,CASSIRLAGGENGYTF,TGTGCCAGTAGTATTCGGCTCGCCGGGGGAGAGAATGGCTACACCTTC
NA,TRBJ1-1,TRBV12-3/TRBV12-4,NA,CASSLQGRTEAFF,TGTGCCAGCAGTCTACAAGGCAGGACTGAAGCTTTCTTT
NA,TRBJ1-5,TRBV5-1,NA,CASSLGGLYQPQHF,TGCGCCAGCAGCTTGGGGGGGCTTTACCAGCCCCAGCATTTT
NA,TRBJ2-1,TRBV6-5,TRBD2,CASRETSGYNEQFF,TGTGCCAGCCGGGAGACTAGCGGCTACAATGAGCAGTTCTTC
NA,TRBJ1-2,TRBV2,NA,CASRILTGSGYTF,TGTGCCAGCAGGATACTAACAGGGTCCGGCTACACCTTC
NA,TRBJ1-6,TRBV28,NA,CASSFLAGAIPLHF,TGTGCCAGCAGTTTTCTCGCAGGGGCAATTCCCCTCCACTTT
once,TRBJ2-7,TRBV7-8,TRBD1,CASSLAGQAFYEQYF,TGTGCCAGCAGCTTAGCGGGACAGGCGTTCTACGAGCAGTACTTC
NA,TRBJ2-3,TRBV5-4,NA,CASSLGGTSTDTQYF,TGTGCCAGCAGCTTGGGCGGCACCAGCACAGATACGCAGTATTTT
NA,TRBJ2-7,TRBV7-9,NA,CASSLGGATYEQYF,TGTGCCAGCAGTCTTGGGGGCGCAACCTACGAGCAGTACTTC